Presented here are 26 T cell receptor beta chains from one specimen sequenced in a study of blood T cell repertoires in COVID-19. Sequenced by immunoSEQ multiplex PCR; TCRdb stores in-frame clones only, minus some. The table lists 370,000 or so clones, approximately 80% of them singletons. Sequenced material: peripheral blood. Receptors originate from a human donor with acute or convalescent COVID-19. The donor label of this sample is uncertain.

V and J are TRBV29-1 and TRBJ2-5; TRBD2 matches at 7 bases. The CDR3 has 14 residues. J lost 2 bases, V lost 5 bases, and 8 bases had no gene match. CDR1 and CDR2 from the germline V gene are SQVTM and ANQGSEA. The CDR3 DNA follows: TGCAGCGTTACAAAGCGGGGATTACAAGAGACCCAGTACTTC. This encodes CSVTKRGLQETQYF.

This rearrangement joins TRBV2 to TRBJ1-1; 10 nucleotides line up with TRBD1. Germline V gene sequence: CDR1 SNHLY, CDR2 FYNNEI. J gave up 7 bases and V 3 bases, and 11 bases lay outside the gene matches. This CDR3 has 16 amino acids. The CDR3 nucleotides are TGTGCCAGCAGTGAGACAGGGGGCGCGGCGGGGGTTGAAGCTTTCTTT. The encoded protein is CASSETGGAAGVEAFF.

This clone was seen more than once but under ten times. This chain joins TRBV4-1 and TRBJ1-1, with D possibly matching TRBD1 (6 bases). The germline V and J ends were trimmed by 2 bases and 0 bases, with 13 bases remaining between them. From germline, CDR1 is MGHRA and CDR2 YSYEKL. The CDR3 has 16 residues. The CDR3 bases are TGCGCCAGCAGCCAACCAGGACAGACACTGAACACTGAAGCTTTCTTT. Protein: CASSQPGQTLNTEAFF.

The genes are TRBV29-1 and TRBJ2-7, with D maybe TRBD1 (5 bases). CDR3 length: 13 residues. Trimming cost V 4 bases and J 0 bases, with 10 bases left between them. Looked up from germline, CDR1 is SQVTM and CDR2 is ANQGSEA. CDR3 bases: TGCAGCGTTGCGTTAGGGGTCTCCTACGAGCAGTACTTC. It translates to CSVALGVSYEQYF.

The rearrangement uses TRBV20-1 and TRBJ2-1; TRBD2 matches 11 bases. The CDR3 is 17 residues long. Trimming took 3 bases from V and 3 from J; bases not matched to a gene: 10. The germline V gene encodes CDR1 DFQATT and CDR2 SNEGSKA (reference sequence). CDR3 nucleotide sequence: TGCAGTGCTAGTAAGGAAAAAGGACTAGCGGGCTACAATGAGCAGTTCTTC. Translation gives CSASKEKGLAGYNEQFF.

V and J are TRBV6-6 and TRBJ2-3; 9 bases fit TRBD2. Germline values: CDR1 MNHNY, CDR2 SVGAGI (reference sequence). The length of the CDR3 is 15 residues. Germline trimming cut 6 bases from V and 3 bases from J; bases unmatched to any gene: 7. CDR3 in amino acids: CASSAVAGVTDTQYF. The CDR3 DNA follows: TGTGCCAGCAGCGCCGTAGCGGGGGTTACAGATACGCAGTATTTT.

The V and J genes are TRBV7-9 and TRBJ1-2; D call uncertain. The CDR3 runs to 13 residues. The germline V gene has CDR1 SEHNR and CDR2 FQNEAQ (reference sequence). The V and J ends lost 1 base and 5 bases respectively, with 8 bases between them. The CDR3 sequence is CASSLGPGYGYTF. Written as DNA, the CDR3 is TGTGCCAGCAGCTTAGGCCCCGGGTATGGCTACACCTTC.

The chain carries TRBV7-2 and TRBJ1-1; TRBD1 aligns across 7 bases. The V and J ends lost 3 bases and 10 bases, in that order; junction bases with no gene match: 14. This CDR3 has 15 residues. CDR1 is SGHTA, CDR2 FQGNSA, per germline. The CDR3 DNA is TGTGCCAGCAGCTTGGCCGGGACAGCCCCGAGGGGAGCTTTCTTT. It encodes CASSLAGTAPRGAFF.

This clone was observed once. This same CDR3 is encoded by further DNA sequences in the sample. The chain uses TRBV19 and TRBJ2-7, with 9 bases matching TRBD1. The CDR3 is 14 residues long. CDR1 and CDR2 (germline): LNHDA, SQIVND (reference sequence). The J segment lost 5 bases and the V segment lost 6 bases, leaving 8 bases of the junction unmatched. DNA of the CDR3: TGTGCCAGTAGCCCCGGGACAGGGCGCAACGAGCAGTACTTC. This encodes CASSPGTGRNEQYF. Variable domain in full (rest from reference TRBV19 and TRBJ2-7): DGGITQSPKYLFRKEGQNVTLSCEQNLNHDAMYWYRQDPGQGLRLIYYSQIVNDFQKGDIAEGYSVSREKKESFPLTVTSAQKNPTAFYLCASSPGTGRNEQYFGPGTRLTVT.

This chain uses TRBV2 with TRBJ2-2; 7 nucleotides line up with TRBD2. This CDR3 contains 14 residues. The V gene's germline CDR1 is SNHLY and CDR2 FYNNEI. J was trimmed by 5 bases and V by 9 bases; bases with no gene match: 9. The CDR3 here is CASNLQAGTGELFF. The CDR3 DNA sequence: TGTGCCAGTAATCTTCAAGCGGGGACCGGGGAGCTGTTTTTT.

Note on this clone: The same CDR3 is also encoded by other DNA sequences in this sample. This rearrangement joins TRBV10-3 to TRBJ2-7, with TRBD2 matching 12 bases. Germline trimming cut 4 bases from V and 7 bases from J; bases unmatched to any gene: 5. The CDR3 length is 14 residues. From germline, CDR1 is ENHRY and CDR2 SYGVKD. The CDR3 spells CAISGLAGAGEQYF. CDR3 sequence (DNA): TGTGCCATCAGTGGACTAGCGGGGGCTGGGGAGCAGTACTTC.

The rearrangement uses TRBV7-9 and TRBJ2-3, with 8 bases aligning to TRBD2. The CDR3 spans 16 residues. V dropped 5 bases and J dropped 1; count of bases not matched to a gene: 8. Germline CDR1 and CDR2: SEHNR and FQNEAQ (reference sequence). As DNA, the CDR3 is TGTGCCAGCAGCCACTTCGGCGGGAGGCGCACAGATACGCAGTATTTT. It translates to CASSHFGGRRTDTQYF.

This chain links TRBV6-5 with TRBJ2-7; TRBD1 agrees at 12 bases. Looked up from germline, CDR1 is MNHEY and CDR2 is SVGAGI. V was pared by 6 bases and J by 1 base, with 1 base of the junction left unmatched. This CDR3 is built from 14 residues. CDR3 DNA sequence: TGTGCCAGCAGGGGACAGGGGGCTTCCTACGAGCAGTACTTC. Translated, it gives CASRGQGASYEQYF.

The gene calls are TRBV12-3 or TRBV12-4 and TRBJ1-4; 7 bases align to TRBD1. The CDR3 contains 13 residues. V was clipped by 4 bases and J by 8 bases; unmatched bases: 4. The CDR3 DNA reads as TGTGCCAGCAGTTACCCAGGGGGAGAAAAACTGTTTTTT. The encoded protein is CASSYPGGEKLFF.

The J gene is TRBJ2-2, the V gene TRBV19; D possibly corresponds to TRBD2 (5 bases). Trimming removed 5 bases at V and 5 bases at J, with 21 bases between. Germline assignment: CDR1 LNHDA and CDR2 SQIVND (reference sequence). The CDR3 has 17 residues. In DNA form, the CDR3 reads TGTGCCAGTAGTCGTGGTAGTGGGAGAGGAGTTACCGGGGAGCTGTTTTTT. Translated: CASSRGSGRGVTGELFF. Drawing the rest from reference TRBV19 and TRBJ2-2, the complete variable domain is DGGITQSPKYLFRKEGQNVTLSCEQNLNHDAMYWYRQDPGQGLRLIYYSQIVNDFQKGDIAEGYSVSREKKESFPLTVTSAQKNPTAFYLCASSRGSGRGVTGELFFGEGSRLTVL.

The chain joins TRBV5-5 to TRBJ2-3, with 12 bases that match TRBD2. Germline V gives CDR1 SGHKS, CDR2 YYEKEE (reference sequence). V lost 4 bases to trimming and J lost 2 bases; unmatched junction nucleotides: 8. CDR3 length equals 17 residues. CDR3 protein: CASSLYRLAGVTDTQYF. CDR3 nucleotides: TGTGCCAGCAGCCTTTACCGACTAGCGGGAGTCACAGATACGCAGTATTTT.

This clone was detected a few times. The V and J genes are TRBV5-6 and TRBJ1-6; TRBD1 aligns across 7 bases. CDR1 is SGHDT and CDR2 is YYEEEE in the germline V gene. The CDR3 extends over 13 amino acids. V lost 4 bases and J lost 7; bases outside the gene matches: 2. The CDR3 spells CASSPGQNSPLHF. In DNA, the CDR3 is TGTGCCAGCAGCCCGGGACAGAATTCACCCCTCCACTTT.

The chain couples TRBV19 to TRBJ1-2, with 7 bases that match TRBD1. Per germline, CDR1 LNHDA and CDR2 SQIVND (reference sequence). CDR3 length equals 15 residues. V lost 1 base and J lost 4; bases outside the gene matches: 6. The CDR3 region has the DNA TGTGCCAGTAGTATAGGTGGGACAGCCCCCTATGGCTACACCTTC. Protein: CASSIGGTAPYGYTF.

This chain connects TRBV12-5 to TRBJ2-6; D is ambiguous. In germline, CDR1 is LGHNT, CDR2 FRNRAP. The CDR3 consists of 13 residues. The V and J ends lost 7 bases and 0 bases respectively, with 4 bases between them. CDR3 nucleotide sequence: TGTGCTAGTGCCTACTCTGGGGCCAACGTCCTGACTTTC. This gives the protein CASAYSGANVLTF.

In this sample, this clone turned up a few times. This chain links TRBV7-6 with TRBJ1-3, with 7 nucleotides matching TRBD1. The J segment lost 2 bases and the V segment lost 4 bases, leaving 8 bases of the junction unmatched. Germline V gives CDR1 SGHVS, CDR2 FNYEAQ. The CDR3 loop spans 16 amino acids. The CDR3 reads CASSSRGQGAGNTIYF. DNA for the CDR3: TGTGCCAGCAGCTCTAGAGGGCAGGGGGCTGGAAACACCATATATTTT.

The genes are TRBV28 and TRBJ2-2, with 8 bases fitting TRBD1. Per germline, CDR1 MDHEN and CDR2 SYDVKM. The CDR3 is 15 amino acids. Trimming removed 3 bases from V and 5 bases from J; junction bases left unmatched: 5. CDR3 nucleotide sequence: TGTGCCAGCAGTTTTCTCGGACAGGGAACCGGGGAGCTGTTTTTT. This encodes CASSFLGQGTGELFF.

As DNA, the CDR3 is TGTGCCTGGAGTAAGGGGTCAAACTCCTACAATGAGCAGTTCTTC. Translation gives CAWSKGSNSYNEQFF. The genes are TRBV30 and TRBJ2-1, with D possibly TRBD1 on 5 matching bases. This CDR3 contains 15 residues. V was clipped by 2 bases and J by 0 bases, with 11 bases between them. CDR1 and CDR2 (germline): GTSNPN, SVGIG (reference sequence).

The V gene is TRBV14, the J gene TRBJ1-1; D possibly corresponds to TRBD1 (6 bases). CDR1 is SGHDN and CDR2 is FVKESK in the germline V gene. CDR3 length: 13 residues. The V and J ends lost 6 bases and 8 bases respectively, with 16 bases between them. The CDR3 loop reads CASSQQTGKEAFF. Here the CDR3 DNA reads TGTGCCAGCAGTCAACAAACAGGGAAAGAAGCTTTCTTT.

V gene TRBV7-6 combines with J gene TRBJ1-1; D not resolved. Germline V gene data show CDR1 as SGHVS and CDR2 as FNYEAQ. The CDR3 consists of 15 residues. The V end lost 1 base, the J end lost 0 bases, and 9 bases lay between the germline ends. The DNA for the CDR3 is TGTGCCAGCAGCTTAGGGGAGATTTTGAACACTGAAGCTTTCTTT. Protein: CASSLGEILNTEAFF.

The V call is TRBV2, the J call TRBJ2-3, with 10 bases lining up with TRBD2. The trim removed 5 bases at V and 4 bases at J, leaving 3 bases unmatched. This CDR3 comprises 14 residues. Germline lookup yields CDR1 SNHLY and CDR2 FYNNEI. CDR3 in DNA: TGTGCCAGCAGTAGTCTAGCGGGGGCAGATACGCAGTATTTT. Its protein product is CASSSLAGADTQYF.

The V and J genes are TRBV14 and TRBJ2-7, with D possibly matching TRBD2 (6 bases). The length of the CDR3 is 21 residues. V shed 1 base and J shed 1 base, with 29 bases lying between them. CDR1 is SGHDN and CDR2 is FVKESK in the germline V gene. The CDR3 DNA follows: TGTGCCAGCAGCCAAGGTTCCTTGTTTATGGGAGGTGTCACGGTGTCCTACGAGCAGTACTTC. Encoded protein: CASSQGSLFMGGVTVSYEQYF.